What follows describes a single TCR beta chain. Germline CDR1 KGHSH, CDR2 LQKENI. This CDR3 is built from 18 residues. The V end lost 2 bases, the J end lost 7 bases, and 26 bases lay between the germline ends. This sample stems from a study of blood T cell repertoires in COVID-19. Whole-study context: Samples came from the United States, Italy and Spain, spanning acute and convalescent COVID-19.

Researchers sorted participants into cohorts using their self-reported clinical history. All exposed participants met a person with COVID-19 within 2 weeks before entering the study. The protocol was immunoSEQ multiplex PCR, while the TCRdb copy is restricted to in-frame clones and leaves out a portion. Among approximately 400,000 clones listed, roughly nine tenths were seen once. The rearrangement links TRBV18 to TRBJ1-2; TRBD1 might be the D (5 bases). This TCR came from a woman aged 40 to 49 who had been exposed to COVID-19. Specimen: PBMCs or T cells enriched from blood (not recorded which). This CDR3 reads CASSPGGSVRLPGGGYTF. The CDR3 region has the DNA TGTGCCAGCTCACCAGGCGGGTCGGTCAGGCTCCCCGGGGGTGGCTACACCTTC.